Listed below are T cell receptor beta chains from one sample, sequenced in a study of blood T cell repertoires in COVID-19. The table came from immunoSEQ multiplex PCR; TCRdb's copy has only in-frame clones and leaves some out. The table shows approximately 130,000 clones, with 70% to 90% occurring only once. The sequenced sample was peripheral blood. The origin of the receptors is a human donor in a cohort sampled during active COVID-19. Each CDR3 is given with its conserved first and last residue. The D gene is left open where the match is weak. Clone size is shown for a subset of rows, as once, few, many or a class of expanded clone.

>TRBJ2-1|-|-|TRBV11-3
CASSSPRQSPEQFF
TGTGCCAGCAGCTCGCCCCGACAGAGTCCAGAGCAGTTCTTC
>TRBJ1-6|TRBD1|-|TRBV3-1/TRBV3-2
CASSGTGTAFPPLHF
TGTGCCAGCAGCGGGACAGGGACTGCTTTCCCACCCCTCCACTTT
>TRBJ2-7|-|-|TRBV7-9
CASSLSVSYEQYF
TGTGCCAGCAGCTTATCTGTTTCCTACGAGCAGTACTTC
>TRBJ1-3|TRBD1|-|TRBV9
CASSVEGTRTGGVGNTIYF
TGTGCCAGCAGCGTAGAGGGCACACGGACAGGGGGGGTTGGAAACACCATATATTTT
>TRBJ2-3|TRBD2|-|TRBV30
CAGGEADTQYF
TGTGCCGGGGGGGAGGCAGATACGCAGTATTTT
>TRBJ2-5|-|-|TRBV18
CASSRNGAGAQETQYF
TGTGCCAGCTCGCGCAATGGGGCGGGGGCCCAAGAGACCCAGTACTTC
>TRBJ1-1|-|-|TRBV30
CAWLGEGNTEAFF
TGTGCCTGGTTAGGTGAGGGGAACACTGAAGCTTTCTTT
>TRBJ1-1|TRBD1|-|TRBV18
CASSPNRQGASTEAFF
TGTGCCAGCTCACCTAACAGACAGGGGGCGAGCACTGAAGCTTTCTTT
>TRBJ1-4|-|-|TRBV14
CASSHAQRHRRGWSNEKLFF
TGTGCCAGCAGCCACGCCCAACGGCACCGGCGGGGGTGGTCTAATGAAAAACTGTTTTTT
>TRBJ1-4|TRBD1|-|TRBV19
CASRIPGQGMEKLFF
TGTGCCAGTAGAATACCGGGACAGGGGATGGAAAAACTGTTTTTT
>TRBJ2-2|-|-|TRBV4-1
CASSHELTGELFF
TGCGCCAGCAGCCACGAGCTAACCGGGGAGCTGTTTTTT
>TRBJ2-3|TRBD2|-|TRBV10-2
CASSPSGYTDTQYF
TGCGCCAGCTCACCTAGCGGGTACACAGATACGCAGTATTTT
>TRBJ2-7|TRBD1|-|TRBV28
CASTLPGQGYEQYF
TGTGCCAGCACCCTACCGGGACAGGGTTACGAGCAGTACTTC
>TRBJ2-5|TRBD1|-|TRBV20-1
CSASGQAETQYF
TGCAGTGCTAGTGGACAGGCAGAGACCCAGTACTTC
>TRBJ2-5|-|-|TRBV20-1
CSASGAPPLGPETQYF
TGCAGTGCTAGTGGGGCCCCTCCTTTGGGCCCGGAGACCCAGTACTTC
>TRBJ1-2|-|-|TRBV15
CATSRDRQDWYGYTF
TGTGCCACCAGCAGAGATAGACAGGATTGGTATGGCTACACCTTC
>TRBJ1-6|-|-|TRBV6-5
CATGTWNSPLHF
TGTGCCACCGGGACATGGAATTCACCCCTCCACTTT
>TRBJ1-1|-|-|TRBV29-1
CSSARDLTEAFF
TGCAGCTCGGCTAGAGATCTCACTGAAGCTTTCTTT
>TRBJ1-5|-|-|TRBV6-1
CASSEQVTGNQPQHF
TGTGCCAGCAGTGAACAAGTTACGGGTAATCAGCCCCAGCATTTT
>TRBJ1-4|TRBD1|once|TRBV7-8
CASSLEDRDYLLTNEKLFF
TGTGCCAGCAGCCTGGAGGACAGGGATTATCTGTTGACTAATGAAAAACTGTTTTTT
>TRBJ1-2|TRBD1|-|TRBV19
CASTPPGGAYGYTF
TGTGCCAGTACCCCACCAGGGGGCGCCTATGGCTACACCTTC
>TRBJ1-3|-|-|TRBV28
CASSPPTGSTGNTIYF
TGTGCCAGCAGTCCCCCGACAGGATCGACTGGAAACACCATATATTTT
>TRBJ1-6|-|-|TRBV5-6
CASSFSVNSPLHF
TGTGCCAGCAGCTTTTCAGTCAATTCACCCCTCCACTTT
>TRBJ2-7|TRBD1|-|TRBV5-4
CASSKDRGVGEQYF
TGTGCCAGCAGCAAGGACAGGGGAGTCGGCGAGCAGTACTTC
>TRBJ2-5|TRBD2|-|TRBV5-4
CASSLVLAGGYQETQYF
TGTGCCAGCAGCTTGGTGCTAGCGGGGGGGTATCAAGAGACCCAGTACTTC
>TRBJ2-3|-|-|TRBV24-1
CATSDSSRGDTQYF
TGTGCCACCAGTGACTCAAGTCGAGGAGATACGCAGTATTTT
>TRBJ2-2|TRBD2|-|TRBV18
CASSLLAGADTGELFF
TGTGCCAGCTCATTACTAGCGGGGGCGGACACCGGGGAGCTGTTTTTT
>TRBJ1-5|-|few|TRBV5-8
CASSLQGGGYQPQHF
TGTGCCAGCAGCCTTCAAGGGGGGGGTTATCAGCCCCAGCATTTT
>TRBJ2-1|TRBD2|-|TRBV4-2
CASSQDSGGNNEQFF
TGTGCCAGCAGCCAAGACAGCGGGGGCAACAATGAGCAGTTCTTC
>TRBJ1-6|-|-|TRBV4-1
CASSQFLGGGDYNSPLHF
TGCGCCAGCAGCCAATTTCTTGGCGGGGGGGACTATAATTCACCCCTCCACTTT
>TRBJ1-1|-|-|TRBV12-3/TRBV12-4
CASSQVPHEAFF
TGTGCCAGCAGTCAGGTACCTCATGAAGCTTTCTTT
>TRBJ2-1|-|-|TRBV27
CASSPLLVTGDEQFF
TGTGCCAGCAGCCCCCTCCTCGTTACAGGTGATGAGCAGTTCTTC
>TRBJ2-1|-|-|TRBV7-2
CASSRGGGAREQFF
TGTGCCAGCAGCCGCGGAGGGGGGGCCCGTGAGCAGTTCTTC
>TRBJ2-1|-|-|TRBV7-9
CASRFGSSYNEQFF
TGTGCCAGCAGGTTTGGGAGCTCCTACAATGAGCAGTTCTTC
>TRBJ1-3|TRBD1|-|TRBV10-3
CAISFGGQGYRNTIYF
TGTGCCATCAGCTTTGGGGGACAGGGGTACCGAAACACCATATATTTT
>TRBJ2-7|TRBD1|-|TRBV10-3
CAIRNRGYEQYF
TGTGCCATCAGAAACAGGGGCTACGAGCAGTACTTC
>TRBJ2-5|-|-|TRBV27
CASSRTGQETQYF
TGTGCCAGCAGCCGGACTGGCCAAGAGACCCAGTACTTC
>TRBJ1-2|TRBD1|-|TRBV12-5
CASVDRGHGYTF
TGTGCTAGTGTGGACAGGGGGCATGGCTACACCTTC
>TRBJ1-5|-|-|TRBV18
CASSPTGLSGNQPQHF
TGTGCCAGCTCACCGACAGGCCTGTCGGGCAATCAGCCCCAGCATTTT
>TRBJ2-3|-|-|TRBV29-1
CSVEGVGLDTQYF
TGCAGCGTCGAAGGCGTGGGGCTGGATACGCAGTATTTT
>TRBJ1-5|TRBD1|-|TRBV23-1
CASSHPGTDDQPQHF
TGCGCCAGCAGTCACCCCGGGACAGACGATCAGCCCCAGCATTTT
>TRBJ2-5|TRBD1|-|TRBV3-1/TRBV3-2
CASSQGGQVETQYF
TGTGCCAGCAGCCAAGGGGGACAGGTCGAGACCCAGTACTTC
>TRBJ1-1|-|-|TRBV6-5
CASSRRRNTEAFF
TGTGCCAGCAGCCGGAGGAGAAACACTGAAGCTTTCTTT
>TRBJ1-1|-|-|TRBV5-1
CASKKTPNTEAFF
TGCGCCAGCAAGAAGACACCTAACACTGAAGCTTTCTTT
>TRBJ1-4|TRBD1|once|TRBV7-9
CASSYSTGEREKLFF
TGTGCCAGCAGCTACTCCACAGGGGAGAGAGAAAAACTGTTTTTT
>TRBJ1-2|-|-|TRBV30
CALVGSGRTGGYGYTF
TGTGCCTTAGTAGGGTCTGGACGAACTGGAGGCTATGGCTACACCTTC
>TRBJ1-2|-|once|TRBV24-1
CATSDLLAERAEGYTF
TGTGCCACCAGTGATTTGCTTGCGGAGAGGGCGGAAGGCTACACCTTC
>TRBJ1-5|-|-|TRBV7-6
CASSLGRGSNQPQHF
TGTGCCAGCAGCTTAGGGAGGGGTAGCAATCAGCCCCAGCATTTT
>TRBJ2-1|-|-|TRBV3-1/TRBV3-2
CASSRDSYNEQFF
TGTGCCAGCAGCCGAGACAGTTACAATGAGCAGTTCTTC
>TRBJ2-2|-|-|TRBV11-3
CASSLLANTGELFF
TGTGCCAGCAGCTTACTCGCGAACACCGGGGAGCTGTTTTTT
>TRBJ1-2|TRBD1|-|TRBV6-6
CASTTGTGEAGYTF
TGTGCCAGCACTACCGGGACAGGGGAGGCTGGCTACACCTTC
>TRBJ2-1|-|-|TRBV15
CATSRDYEDEQFF
TGTGCCACCAGCAGAGATTATGAGGATGAGCAGTTCTTC
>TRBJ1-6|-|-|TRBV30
CAWGRSRSSYNSPLHF
TGTGCCTGGGGGCGCTCGCGTAGCTCCTATAATTCACCCCTCCACTTT
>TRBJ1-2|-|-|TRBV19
CASSIEGTNGDGYTF
TGTGCCAGTAGTATAGAGGGGACAAATGGGGATGGCTACACCTTC
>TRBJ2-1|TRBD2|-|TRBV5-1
CASSLVGGGDYNEQFF
TGCGCCAGCAGCTTGGTGGGTGGGGGGGATTACAATGAGCAGTTCTTC
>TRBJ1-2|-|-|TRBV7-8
CASSLALGGVGGYTF
TGTGCCAGCAGCTTAGCGCTTGGAGGGGTAGGAGGCTACACCTTC
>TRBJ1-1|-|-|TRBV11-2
CASSSVSGNTEAFF
TGTGCCAGCAGCTCCGTTTCAGGGAACACTGAAGCTTTCTTT
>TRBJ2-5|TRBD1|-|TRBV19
CASRQQGIGETQYF
TGTGCCAGTAGGCAACAGGGGATAGGGGAGACCCAGTACTTC
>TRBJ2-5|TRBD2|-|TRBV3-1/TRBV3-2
CASSQRGEGTQYF
TGTGCCAGCAGCCAACGGGGGGAGGGGACCCAGTACTTC